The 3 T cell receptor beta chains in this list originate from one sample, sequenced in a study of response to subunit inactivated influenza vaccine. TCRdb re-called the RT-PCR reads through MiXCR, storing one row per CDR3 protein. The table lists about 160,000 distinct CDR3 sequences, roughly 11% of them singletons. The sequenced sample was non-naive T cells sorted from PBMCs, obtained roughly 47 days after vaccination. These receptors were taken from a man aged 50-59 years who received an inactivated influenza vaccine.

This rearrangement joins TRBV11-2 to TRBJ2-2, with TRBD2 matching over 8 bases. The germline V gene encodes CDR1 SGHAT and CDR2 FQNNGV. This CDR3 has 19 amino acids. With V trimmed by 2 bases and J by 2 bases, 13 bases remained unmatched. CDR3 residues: CASSLLQGRGRINTGELFF. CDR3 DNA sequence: TGTGCCAGCAGCTTATTACAGGGACGCGGGAGGATTAACACCGGGGAGCTGTTTTTT.

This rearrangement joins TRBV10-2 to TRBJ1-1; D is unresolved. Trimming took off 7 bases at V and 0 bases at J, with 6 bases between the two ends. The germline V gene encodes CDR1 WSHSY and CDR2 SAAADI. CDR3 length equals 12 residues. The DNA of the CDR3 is TGCGCCAGCACACATTTGAACACTGAAGCTTTCTTT. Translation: CASTHLNTEAFF.

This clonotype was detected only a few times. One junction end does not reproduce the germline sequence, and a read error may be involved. CDR3 amino acids: CNVRDRDNYGYTF. In DNA, the CDR3 is TGCAACGTTCGGGACAGGGATAACTATGGCTACACCTTC. V gene TRBV29-1 combines with J gene TRBJ1-2; 9 nucleotides line up with TRBD1. The CDR3 sequence is 13 residues long. Germline V gives CDR1 SQVTM, CDR2 ANQGSEA.